These 4 T cell receptor beta chains were all obtained from the same sample, sequenced in a study of early T cells in non-severe SARS-CoV-2 infection. MiXCR, applied by TCRdb to the 5' RACE reads, yields one record per CDR3 protein. The top ten clones hold 3.5% to 5% of a sample with fewer than 60,000 distinct CDR3 sequences, about 9.1% of them seen once. What was sequenced was whole blood. The origin of the receptors is an adult who was a healthcare worker with PCR-confirmed SARS-CoV-2 infection or an uninfected control (not recorded which).

There are a few counts of this clonotype. This chain connects TRBV24-1 to TRBJ2-3, with D possibly TRBD1 on 6 matching bases. The CDR3 consists of 16 residues. Germline assignment: CDR1 KGHDR and CDR2 SFDVKD. V was pared by 4 bases and J by 2 bases, with 15 bases between. CDR3 sequence reads: CATSDLPQGSTDTQYF. In nucleotides, the CDR3 is TGTGCCACCAGTGACCTACCACAGGGCTCCACAGATACGCAGTATTTT.

This clonotype was recorded a few times. The genes are TRBV20-1 and TRBJ1-1; D unresolved. The CDR3 runs 15 residues. CDR1 is DFQATT and CDR2 is SNEGSKA in the germline V gene (reference sequence). Deletions cut 2 bases from V and 0 bases from J, with 13 bases between. For the CDR3, the DNA is TGCAGTGCTAGAACCCCCCGCGGAGTGAACACTGAAGCTTTCTTT. Translated, it gives CSARTPRGVNTEAFF.

This clonotype came up many times. CDR3 sequence (DNA): TGTGCCAGCAGCCTTCAAAAGGTCTCCAAACCCTACAATGAGCAGTTCTTC. The encoded protein is CASSLQKVSKPYNEQFF. This chain links TRBV5-8 with TRBJ2-1; D uncertain. CDR1 SGHTS and CDR2 YDEGEE come from the germline V gene. V dropped 4 bases and J dropped 2 bases, with 19 bases sitting between them. The CDR3 is made up of 17 amino acids.

This clonotype was observed a handful of times. The V call is TRBV27, the J call TRBJ2-3, with 11 bases that match TRBD2. The germline CDR1 and CDR2 sequences are MNHEY and SMNVEV (reference sequence). The CDR3 sequence is 16 residues long. The J segment lost 0 bases and the V segment lost 7 bases, leaving 6 bases of the junction unmatched. DNA of the CDR3: TGTGCCAGCAAGGGTAGCGGGGGGGCTAGCACAGATACGCAGTATTTT. Residues: CASKGSGGASTDTQYF.